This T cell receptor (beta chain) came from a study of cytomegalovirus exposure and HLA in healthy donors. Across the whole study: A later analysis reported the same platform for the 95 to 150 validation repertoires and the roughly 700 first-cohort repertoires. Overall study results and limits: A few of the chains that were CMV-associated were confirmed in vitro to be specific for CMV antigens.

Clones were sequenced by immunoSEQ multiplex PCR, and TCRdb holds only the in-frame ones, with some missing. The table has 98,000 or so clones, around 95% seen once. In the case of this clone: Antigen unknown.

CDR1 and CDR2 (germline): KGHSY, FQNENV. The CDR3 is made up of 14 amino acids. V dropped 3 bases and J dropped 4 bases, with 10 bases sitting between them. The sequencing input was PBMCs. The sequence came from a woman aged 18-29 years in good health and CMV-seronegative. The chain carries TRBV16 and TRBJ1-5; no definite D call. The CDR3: CASSQGRNNQPQHF. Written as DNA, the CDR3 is TGTGCCAGCAGCCAGGGCAGGAATAATCAGCCCCAGCATTTT. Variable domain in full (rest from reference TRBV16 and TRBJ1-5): GEEVAQTPKHLVRGEGQKAKLYCAPIKGHSYVFWYQQVLKNEFKFLISFQNENVFDETGMPKERFSAKCLPNSPCSLEIQATKLEDSAVYFCASSQGRNNQPQHFGDGTRLSIL.